This TCR beta chain was sequenced for a study of T cell responses to AZD1222 COVID-19 vaccine. Findings of the study overall: AZD1222 recipients seropositive at baseline numbered only five to seven.

CDR1 is MGHRA, CDR2 YSYEKL, per germline. V shed 3 bases and J 3 bases; nucleotides not matched to a gene: 4. This CDR3 is 16 amino acids long. Here immunoSEQ multiplex PCR was the method, and the copy in TCRdb shows in-frame clones only, minus some. Of 110,000 to 150,000 clones in the sample, 85% to 95% are singletons; the top ten hold approximately 12%. Remarks on this clone: Antigen: not known.

This sequence was found in an adult who had recovered from COVID-19. The chain carries TRBV4-1 and TRBJ2-1; 11 nucleotides agree with TRBD2. The specimen was peripheral blood, collected after recovery from COVID-19. The CDR3, as DNA: TGCGCCAGCAGCCACCCCGGGACTAGCGGCTACAATGAGCAGTTCTTC. Translated, it gives CASSHPGTSGYNEQFF.